This T cell receptor (beta chain) was sequenced for a study of human T cells and chemical hapten exposure. Study in general: Throughout a study of approximately 25 weeks, patients underwent weekly scalp administration of diphenylcyclopropenone doses.

Findings and caveats of the study: Since the donors had alopecia, their immune response may not be the same as that of healthy people. Expanded TCR sets contained significantly more large CDR3 similarity clusters than controls.

Library preparation tagged each individual cDNA molecule with a unique molecular identifier. TCRdb called the RACE reads again in MiXCR, with one record for every CDR3 protein. There are roughly 110,000 distinct CDR3 sequences in the sample; around 12% occur only once, and roughly 1.5% lies in the top ten. On this clonotype itself: Its antigen is currently unknown.

The time point was: pre-sensitization, week 0. Indicated treatment: therapeutic diphenylcyclopropenone sensitization with weekly scalp DPC. Deletions cut 4 bases from V and 3 bases from J, with 10 bases between. The CDR3 consists of 13 residues. Germline V gene data show CDR1 as SGHRS and CDR2 as YFSETQ. The TCR was taken from a woman in her forties or fifties with alopecia areata. Some clones in this sample may be carry-over from other donors' samples. Sequencing was performed on whole blood, taken in connection with sensitization to the hapten diphenylcyclopropenone (DPC). The chain recombines TRBV5-1 with TRBJ1-1; D unclear. The CDR3 sequence is CASSPRLDTEAFF. The CDR3 coding sequence is TGCGCCAGCAGCCCGAGACTTGACACTGAAGCTTTCTTT.